Each of the 29 T cell receptor beta chains below was sequenced from the same sample in a study of post-analysis software for immune sequencing data. Study-wide points: Included in a set of several TRBV segments more frequent in patients than controls were TRBV5-6, TRBV5-1 and TRBV20-1.

Antigen specificity for these receptors is unknown. Prepared libraries of TCR beta cDNA carried unique molecular identifiers. Each CDR3 protein gets one entry after TCRdb re-called the PCR reads with MiXCR. Of a few hundred thousand distinct CDR3 sequences listed, approximately 33% are singletons. Sequencing was done on a sample of blood. These receptors originate from a girl aged 5 to 17 with multiple sclerosis.

This clonotype was recorded many times. The chain uses TRBV20-1 and TRBJ2-5; 9 bases agree with TRBD1. The germline V gene has CDR1 DFQATT and CDR2 SNEGSKA (reference sequence). This CDR3 contains 13 residues. With 3 bases clipped from V and 5 bases from J, the junction kept 4 bases outside the gene matches. CDR3 protein: CSARGQGWETQYF. CDR3 DNA sequence: TGCAGTGCTAGGGGACAGGGCTGGGAGACCCAGTACTTC.

This clonotype was recorded a few times. The chain is built from TRBV6-5 and TRBJ2-5; 10 bases align to TRBD1. CDR1 and CDR2 (germline): MNHEY, SVGAGI. Trimming took 4 bases from V and 5 from J; bases not matched to a gene: 10. The CDR3 loop spans 16 amino acids. CDR3 in DNA: TGTGCCAGCAGTTCCCTCTCGACAGGGGGCAGGGAGACCCAGTACTTC. Protein product: CASSSLSTGGRETQYF.

This clonotype showed up many times. The gene calls are TRBV12-3 or TRBV12-4 and TRBJ2-1, with 8 bases aligning to TRBD2. Germline trimming cut 2 bases from V and 2 bases from J; bases unmatched to any gene: 5. This CDR3 spans 16 amino acids. The chain's CDR3 is CASSLWRGDTYNEQFF. For the CDR3, the DNA is TGTGCCAGCAGTTTATGGCGGGGGGATACCTACAATGAGCAGTTCTTC.

The chain uses TRBV28 and TRBJ2-7; TRBD2 might be the D (6 bases). The CDR3 has 15 amino acids. Trimming shortened V by 4 bases and J by 2 bases, and 15 bases separated the two germline ends. From germline, CDR1 is MDHEN and CDR2 SYDVKM. The DNA of the CDR3 is TGTGCCAGCAGTTCGGATCAGCGGGCCGCCTACGAGCAGTACTTC. This encodes CASSSDQRAAYEQYF.

The chain couples TRBV2 to TRBJ1-2; D gene unclear. This CDR3 is 12 amino acids long. From germline, CDR1 is SNHLY and CDR2 FYNNEI. Trimming took 5 bases from V and 7 from J, leaving 11 bases between them. The CDR3 DNA follows: TGTGCCAGCAGTTACGCAGAGGGTGGCTACACCTTC. As protein: CASSYAEGGYTF.

This clonotype was recorded a few times. V and J are TRBV4-2 and TRBJ1-4, with a weak D call TRBD1 (5 bases). Germline values: CDR1 LGHNA, CDR2 YNFKEQ. This CDR3 is built from 16 residues. V dropped 1 base and J dropped 3 bases, with 12 bases sitting between them. The CDR3 here is CASSQARPGPNEKLFF. In DNA form, the CDR3 reads TGTGCCAGCAGCCAAGCCCGGCCAGGGCCTAATGAAAAACTGTTTTTT.

The gene calls are TRBV5-1 and TRBJ2-1; TRBD1 agrees at 8 bases. V was clipped by 5 bases and J by 8 bases; unmatched bases: 3. Germline V gene sequence: CDR1 SGHRS, CDR2 YFSETQ. The CDR3 runs 12 residues. In DNA form, the CDR3 reads TGCGCCAGCAGTACGGACAGGGATGAGCAGTTCTTC. The encoded protein is CASSTDRDEQFF.

The V call is TRBV4-1, the J call TRBJ1-2; D unresolved. Trimming shortened V by 3 bases and J by 3 bases, and 11 bases separated the two germline ends. CDR3 length: 14 amino acids. Germline CDR1 is MGHRA and CDR2 is YSYEKL. The CDR3 sequence: CASSHVRPDYGYTF. The CDR3 DNA reads as TGCGCCAGCAGCCACGTCAGGCCGGACTATGGCTACACCTTC.

The chain links TRBV20-1 to TRBJ1-4; TRBD1 matches at 8 bases. V shed 0 bases and J 8 bases; nucleotides not matched to a gene: 8. The CDR3 has 15 residues. Germline-derived CDR1 and CDR2 are DFQATT and SNEGSKA (reference sequence). DNA of the CDR3: TGCAGTGCTAGAGAACCGCAGGGGGCAGTAGAAAAACTGTTTTTT. This gives the protein CSAREPQGAVEKLFF.

The CDR3 spells CASSLGDRGPLYSNQPQHF. The DNA of the CDR3 is TGCGCCAGCAGCTTGGGTGACAGGGGGCCTCTGTATAGCAATCAGCCCCAGCATTTT. The J gene is TRBJ1-5, the V gene TRBV5-1; 10 bases align to TRBD1. The V gene's germline CDR1 is SGHRS and CDR2 YFSETQ. CDR3 size: 19 residues. Germline trimming cut 0 bases from V and 0 bases from J; bases unmatched to any gene: 9. The variable domain in full, completed from reference TRBV5-1 and TRBJ1-5, reads KAGVTQTPRYLIKTRGQQVTLSCSPISGHRSVSWYQQTPGQGLQFLFEYFSETQRNKGNFPGRFSGRQFSNSRSEMNVSTLELGDSALYLCASSLGDRGPLYSNQPQHFGDGTRLSIL.

The chain is built from TRBV6-5 and TRBJ1-2, with TRBD1 matching over 8 bases. V gave up 0 bases and J gave up 3 bases; unmatched junction bases: 21. This CDR3 is built from 21 residues. Per the germline V gene, CDR1 is MNHEY and CDR2 is SVGAGI. CDR3: CASSYSITGEGQGAEDYGYTF. CDR3 sequence (DNA): TGTGCCAGCAGTTACTCGATTACGGGGGAAGGACAGGGTGCTGAAGACTATGGCTACACCTTC.

J is TRBJ2-1 and V is TRBV11-2; 9 nucleotides line up with TRBD2. The CDR3 sequence is 17 residues long. The V segment lost 1 base and the J segment 7 bases; nucleotides outside the gene matches: 11. Per germline, CDR1 SGHAT and CDR2 FQNNGV. Here the CDR3 reads CASSLALRSGGLNEQFF. The DNA for the CDR3 is TGTGCCAGCAGCTTAGCCCTGAGGAGCGGGGGGTTAAATGAGCAGTTCTTC.

This chain joins TRBV5-4 and TRBJ2-7; D may be TRBD1 (6 bases). The CDR3 is 14 residues long. Germline V gene data show CDR1 as SGHNT and CDR2 as YYREEE (reference sequence). V shed 3 bases and J shed 1 base, with 11 bases lying between them. The CDR3 is CASSSLQGSYEQYF. DNA of the CDR3: TGTGCCAGCAGCTCCCTTCAGGGGTCCTACGAGCAGTACTTC.

The chain employs TRBV6-2 or TRBV6-3 and TRBJ1-5; D is undetermined. Germline CDR1 is MNHEY and CDR2 is SVGEGT. The CDR3 is 13 residues long. Deletions cut 0 bases from V and 6 bases from J, with 6 bases between. The CDR3 region is CASSYSTFQPQHF. CDR3 nucleotides: TGTGCCAGCAGTTACTCGACATTTCAGCCCCAGCATTTT.

The rearrangement uses TRBV5-1 and TRBJ1-1; 10 bases match TRBD1. CDR1 and CDR2 (germline): SGHRS, YFSETQ. With V trimmed by 0 bases and J by 1 base, 12 bases remained unmatched. CDR3 size: 19 residues. The CDR3 nucleotides are TGCGCCAGCAGCTTGGGTCCCGGGACAGGGGAGGAGCGGAACACTGAAGCTTTCTTT. This codes for CASSLGPGTGEERNTEAFF.

This clonotype was recorded only once. The genes are TRBV6-2 or TRBV6-3 and TRBJ2-1; TRBD1 aligns across 7 bases. V shed 0 bases and J 2 bases; nucleotides not matched to a gene: 7. Looked up from germline, CDR1 is MNHEY and CDR2 is SVGEGT. CDR3 length equals 17 residues. CDR3 protein: CASSYSSQDRTYNEQFF. CDR3 sequence (DNA): TGTGCCAGCAGTTACTCGAGCCAGGACAGGACCTACAATGAGCAGTTCTTC.

In its sample, this clonotype was seen a few times. This rearrangement joins TRBV6-1 to TRBJ2-7; D remains unclear. V was pared by 0 bases and J by 3 bases, with 6 bases between. The length of the CDR3 is 13 residues. Germline CDR1 reads MNHNS; CDR2 reads SASEGT. The CDR3 nucleotides are TGTGCCAGCAGTGAAGCGCCCCGCTACGAGCAGTACTTC. It codes for CASSEAPRYEQYF.

Of note for this clonotype: Compared with germline, one end of the junction differs, possibly owing to a read error. J is TRBJ2-5 and V is TRBV18; D is undetermined. CDR1 and CDR2 (germline): KGHSH, LQKENI. CDR3 size: 15 residues. DNA of the CDR3: TGTGCCGGCTCACCATCAATGGCAGTGGACGAGACCCAGTACTTC. It codes for CAGSPSMAVDETQYF. The full variable domain, with the rest looked up from reference TRBV18 and TRBJ2-5, is NAGVMQNPRHLVRRRGQEARLRCSPMKGHSHVYWYRQLPEEGLKFMVYLQKENIIDESGMPKERFSAEFPKEGPSILRIQQVVRGDSAAYFCAGSPSMAVDETQYFGPGTRLLVL.

The chain combines TRBV18 with TRBJ2-7; D might be TRBD1 or TRBD2, each matching 6 bases. The CDR3 consists of 12 residues. Germline V lookup: CDR1 KGHSH, CDR2 LQKENI. V was shortened by 5 bases and J by 5 bases, with 10 bases between the two germline ends. The DNA of the CDR3 is TGTGCCAGCTCAACAGGGAGGCACGAGCAGTACTTC. This translates into CASSTGRHEQYF.

The chain combines TRBV7-3 with TRBJ2-3, with D tentatively TRBD1 (6 bases). CDR1 and CDR2 (germline): SGHTA, FQGTGA. The CDR3 is 15 residues long. Trimming pared 5 bases from V and 4 bases from J, leaving 16 bases between. This CDR3 is CASSKDSYRADTQYF. CDR3 DNA sequence: TGTGCCAGCAGCAAGGACAGTTATAGAGCAGATACGCAGTATTTT.

The chain couples TRBV7-9 to TRBJ1-1; perhaps TRBD1 as D (6 bases). V gave up 1 base and J gave up 10 bases, with 13 bases separating them. Per germline, CDR1 SEHNR and CDR2 FQNEAQ (reference sequence). This CDR3 spans 13 amino acids. CDR3 nucleotides: TGTGCCAGCAGCTTAGGAGGGGGGAGTACAGCTTTCTTT. It translates to CASSLGGGSTAFF.

The V and J genes are TRBV10-3 and TRBJ2-3; TRBD2 matches 10 bases. The CDR3 length is 16 residues. With 8 bases clipped from V and 7 bases from J, the junction kept 15 bases outside the gene matches. Germline assignment: CDR1 ENHRY and CDR2 SYGVKD. The CDR3 region is CAISAVLAGGDNTQYF. CDR3 DNA: TGTGCCATCTCGGCTGTTTTAGCGGGGGGTGACAATACGCAGTATTTT.

This clonotype was picked up a small number of times. The rearrangement joins TRBV15 to TRBJ1-2; 9 bases fit TRBD1. Germline V lookup: CDR1 LNHNV, CDR2 YYDKDF (reference sequence). The J segment lost 4 bases and the V segment lost 5 bases, leaving 8 bases of the junction unmatched. The CDR3 runs 15 residues. The CDR3 DNA sequence: TGTGCCACCAGCCAGGACAGGGGAGTAAGCTATGGCTACACCTTC. Protein: CATSQDRGVSYGYTF.

This chain uses TRBV12-3 or TRBV12-4 with TRBJ1-2; D might be TRBD1 (5 bases). This CDR3 region has 14 residues. Trimming cost V 4 bases and J 6 bases, with 15 bases left between them. The CDR3 spells CASSSRGRVDGYTF. In DNA, the CDR3 is TGTGCCAGCAGTTCCCGAGGCAGGGTGGATGGCTACACCTTC.

The chain has TRBV11-2 and TRBJ1-1; no reliable D call. V was shortened by 0 bases and J by 2 bases, with 22 bases between the two germline ends. Germline lookup yields CDR1 SGHAT and CDR2 FQNNGV. The CDR3 runs 19 residues. Here the CDR3 reads CASSLDRGLLRIGNTEAFF. The CDR3 bases are TGTGCCAGCAGCTTAGATCGAGGGTTGTTAAGGATAGGAAACACTGAAGCTTTCTTT.

V and J are TRBV27 and TRBJ2-3, with 7 positions matching TRBD1. J gave up 1 base and V 5 bases, and 12 bases lay outside the gene matches. The CDR3 is 17 residues long. Germline CDR1 is MNHEY and CDR2 is SMNVEV (reference sequence). The CDR3 is CASSPTGLGSGTDTQYF. The CDR3 nucleotides read TGTGCCAGCAGTCCGACAGGGCTGGGAAGTGGCACAGATACGCAGTATTTT.

CDR3 region: CASRAGTGYGYTF. CDR3 DNA: TGTGCCAGCAGGGCCGGGACAGGGTACGGCTACACCTTC. The chain combines TRBV28 with TRBJ1-2, with 9 bases that match TRBD1. Germline lookup yields CDR1 MDHEN and CDR2 SYDVKM. This CDR3 is 13 amino acids long. The V segment lost 6 bases and the J segment 8 bases; nucleotides outside the gene matches: 7.

The rearrangement links TRBV5-8 to TRBJ2-7; D might be TRBD2 (5 bases). The CDR3 has 14 residues. Trimming removed 3 bases at V and 3 bases at J, with 13 bases between. The germline CDR1 and CDR2 sequences are SGHTS and YDEGEE. CDR3 DNA: TGTGCCAGCAGCTCCTATGCGGGCCGCTACGAGCAGTACTTC. It encodes CASSSYAGRYEQYF.

This clonotype was seen a few times. This chain links TRBV21-1 with TRBJ2-7; TRBD2, the D gene given by the table, was not confirmed from the DNA. TRBV21-1 constitutes a pseudogene. The CDR3 is made up of 21 amino acids. CDR3 region: CASSKVLQPGLAPTNSYEQYF. The CDR3 bases are TGTGCCAGCAGCAAAGTGCTTCAACCGGGACTAGCGCCAACTAACTCCTACGAGCAGTACTTC.